The 9 T cell receptor beta chains below all came from one sample that was sequenced in a study of vaccination and CD4 T cells after COVID-19. Treatment in this sample: approximately 9-day PBMC culture with coronavirus spike peptide pools or control peptides (ViraFEST assay). CD4+ T cells that came from the unexposed donor were collected before the COVID-19 pandemic (2011-2018). These receptors' antigens are unknown. The Oncomine TCR Beta short-read assay sequenced DNA from cultured CD4+ T cells. Via MiXCR, TCRdb re-called the PCR reads, giving one row per CDR3 protein. The data contain 7,000 or so distinct CDR3 sequences, approximately 40% of them singletons. Material for sequencing was CD4+ T cells from blood, cultured in vitro. The source of these receptors is a human donor in good health.

The gene calls are TRBV6-5 and TRBJ2-2; D ambiguous. The CDR3 runs 13 residues. With 2 bases removed from V and 5 bases from J, the gap between germline ends came to 6 bases. Germline loops: CDR1 MNHEY, CDR2 SVGAGI. CDR3 nucleotide sequence: TGTGCCAGCAGTTACAAGCGAACCGGGGAGCTGTTTTTT. Protein sequence: CASSYKRTGELFF.

This clonotype was counted only a few times. The V call is TRBV6-5, the J call TRBJ1-1; D is ambiguous. The CDR3 is 13 amino acids. V was shortened by 3 bases and J by 0 bases, with 5 bases between the two germline ends. Germline CDR1 MNHEY, CDR2 SVGAGI. For the CDR3, the DNA is TGTGCCAGCAGTTATCGAGTGAACACTGAAGCTTTCTTT. This codes for CASSYRVNTEAFF.

This rearrangement joins TRBV15 to TRBJ1-2; D is unclear. This CDR3 is 13 amino acids long. CDR1 and CDR2 (germline): LNHNV, YYDKDF (reference sequence). V was clipped by 5 bases and J by 0 bases, with 7 bases between them. This chain's CDR3 is CATSPDTNYGYTF. The CDR3 DNA sequence: TGTGCCACCAGCCCCGACACTAACTATGGCTACACCTTC.

The chain employs TRBV20-1 and TRBJ1-1, with 9 nucleotides matching TRBD1. The CDR3 consists of 14 residues. The V segment lost 2 bases and the J segment 6 bases; nucleotides outside the gene matches: 7. Germline V gene data show CDR1 as DFQATT and CDR2 as SNEGSKA (reference sequence). CDR3 protein: CSARNTGGRSEAFF. CDR3 nucleotide sequence: TGCAGTGCTAGAAACACAGGGGGCCGTTCTGAAGCTTTCTTT.

This clonotype appeared a few times. Written as DNA, the CDR3 is TGTGCCAGCAGCTTAGAACAACCACAGCCCCAGCATTTT. Encoded protein: CASSLEQPQPQHF. V gene TRBV7-8 combines with J gene TRBJ1-5; D unclear. Germline CDR1 and CDR2: SGHVS and FQNEAQ. Trimming left V 1 base short and J 7 bases short, with 8 bases between. The CDR3 sequence is 13 residues long.

This clonotype has only a few counts. This CDR3 reads CASSLLRAGNTIYF. The CDR3 DNA sequence: TGTGCCAGCAGCTTACTCAGGGCTGGAAACACCATATATTTT. The V gene is TRBV7-2, the J gene TRBJ1-3; D is possibly TRBD1 (5 bases). The V and J ends lost 2 bases and 2 bases respectively, with 7 bases between them. The germline V gene has CDR1 SGHTA and CDR2 FQGNSA. This CDR3 region has 14 residues.

This clonotype has just a few counts. The chain carries TRBV6-1 and TRBJ2-3, with D maybe TRBD1 (6 bases). The germline V gene encodes CDR1 MNHNS and CDR2 SASEGT. This CDR3 spans 14 amino acids. Trimming stripped 6 bases from V and 4 bases from J, with 14 bases between. CDR3 region: CASRDRDTPDTQYF. The CDR3, as DNA: TGTGCCAGCAGAGACCGGGACACCCCAGATACGCAGTATTTT.

This chain connects TRBV10-2 to TRBJ2-3; unclear D gene. The CDR3 spans 13 residues. Germline CDR1 reads WSHSY; CDR2 reads SAAADI. V shed 3 bases and J shed 2 bases, with 6 bases lying between them. As DNA, the CDR3 is TGCGCCAGCAGTGAAACTCCCACAGATACGCAGTATTTT. Its translation is CASSETPTDTQYF.

The CDR3 region is CASSYEVRGPGANVLTF. CDR3 coding DNA: TGTGCCAGCAGTTACGAGGTTAGAGGGCCTGGGGCCAACGTCCTGACTTTC. The chain links TRBV6-2 or TRBV6-3 to TRBJ2-6, with a possible D match to TRBD2 (5 bases). This CDR3 is 17 amino acids long. The germline CDR1 and CDR2 sequences are MNHEY and SVGEGT. V lost 2 bases, J lost 2 bases, and 13 bases lay in between.